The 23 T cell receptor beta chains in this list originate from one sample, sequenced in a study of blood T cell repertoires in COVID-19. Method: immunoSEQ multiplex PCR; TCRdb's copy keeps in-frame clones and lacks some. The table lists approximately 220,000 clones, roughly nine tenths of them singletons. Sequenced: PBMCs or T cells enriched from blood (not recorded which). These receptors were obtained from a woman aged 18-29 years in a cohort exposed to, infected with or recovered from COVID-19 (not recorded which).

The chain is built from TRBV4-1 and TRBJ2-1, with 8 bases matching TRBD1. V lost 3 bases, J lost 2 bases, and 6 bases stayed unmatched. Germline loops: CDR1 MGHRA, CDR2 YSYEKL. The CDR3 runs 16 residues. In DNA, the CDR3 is TGCGCCAGCAGCCAGGAAGGGGACAGGCCCTACAATGAGCAGTTCTTC. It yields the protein CASSQEGDRPYNEQFF.

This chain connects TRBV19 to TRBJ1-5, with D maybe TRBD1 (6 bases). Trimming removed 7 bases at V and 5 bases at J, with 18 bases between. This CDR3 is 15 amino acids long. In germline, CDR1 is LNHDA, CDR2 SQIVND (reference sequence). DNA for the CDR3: TGTGCCAGTACCCCCGGGGGGCGCCCCGATCAGCCCCAGCATTTT. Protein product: CASTPGGRPDQPQHF.

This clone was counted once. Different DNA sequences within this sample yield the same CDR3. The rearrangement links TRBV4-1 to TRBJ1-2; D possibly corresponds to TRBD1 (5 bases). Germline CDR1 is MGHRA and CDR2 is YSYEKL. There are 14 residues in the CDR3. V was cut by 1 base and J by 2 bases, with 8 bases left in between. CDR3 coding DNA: TGCGCCAGCAGCCAAGTGGGGGGGAACTATGGCTACACCTTC. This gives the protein CASSQVGGNYGYTF.

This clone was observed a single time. Here the CDR3 reads CASSLAVNRGEETQYF. Written as DNA, the CDR3 is TGCGCCAGCAGCTTAGCTGTAAACAGGGGGGAAGAGACCCAGTACTTC. V and J are TRBV5-1 and TRBJ2-5; TRBD1 aligns across 8 bases. The length of the CDR3 is 16 residues. The V gene's germline CDR1 is SGHRS and CDR2 YFSETQ. The V and J ends lost 2 bases and 3 bases, in that order; junction bases with no gene match: 9.

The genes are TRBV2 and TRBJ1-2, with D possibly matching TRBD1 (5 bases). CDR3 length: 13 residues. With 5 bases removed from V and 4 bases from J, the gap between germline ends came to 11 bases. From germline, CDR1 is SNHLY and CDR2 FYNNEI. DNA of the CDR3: TGTGCCAGCAGTCACAGGATATCCTATGGCTACACCTTC. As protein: CASSHRISYGYTF. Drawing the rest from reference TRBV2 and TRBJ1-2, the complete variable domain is EPEVTQTPSHQVTQMGQEVILRCVPISNHLYFYWYRQILGQKVEFLVSFYNNEISEKSEIFDDQFSVERPDGSNFTLKIRSTKLEDSAMYFCASSHRISYGYTFGSGTRLTVV.

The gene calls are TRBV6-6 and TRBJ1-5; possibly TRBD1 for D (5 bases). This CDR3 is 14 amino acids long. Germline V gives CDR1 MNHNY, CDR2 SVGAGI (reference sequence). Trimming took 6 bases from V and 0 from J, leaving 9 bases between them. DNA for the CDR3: TGTGCCAGCAGGGCACAGGATAGCAATCAGCCCCAGCATTTT. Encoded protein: CASRAQDSNQPQHF.

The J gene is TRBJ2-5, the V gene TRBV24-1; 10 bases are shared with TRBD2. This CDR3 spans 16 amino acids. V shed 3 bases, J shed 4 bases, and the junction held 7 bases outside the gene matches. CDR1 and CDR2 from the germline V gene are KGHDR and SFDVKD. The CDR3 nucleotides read TGTGCCACCAGTGATATTAGCGGGGGGTTGCGAGAGACCCAGTACTTC. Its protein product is CATSDISGGLRETQYF.

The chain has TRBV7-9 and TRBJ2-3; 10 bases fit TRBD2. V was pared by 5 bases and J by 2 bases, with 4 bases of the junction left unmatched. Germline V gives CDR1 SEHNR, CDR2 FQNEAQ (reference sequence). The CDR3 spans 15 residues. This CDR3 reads CASSIGLADTDTQYF. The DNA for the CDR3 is TGTGCCAGCAGCATCGGACTAGCGGACACAGATACGCAGTATTTT.

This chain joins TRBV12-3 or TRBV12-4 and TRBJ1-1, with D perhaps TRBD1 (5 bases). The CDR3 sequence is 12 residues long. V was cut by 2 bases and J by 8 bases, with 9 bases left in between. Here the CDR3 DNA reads TGTGCCAGCAGTTTACAGGACAAGGAAGCTTTCTTT. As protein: CASSLQDKEAFF.

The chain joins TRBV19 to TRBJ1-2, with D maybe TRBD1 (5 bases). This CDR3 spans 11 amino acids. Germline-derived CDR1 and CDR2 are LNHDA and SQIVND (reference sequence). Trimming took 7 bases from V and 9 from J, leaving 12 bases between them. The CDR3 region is CASKDTRRYTF. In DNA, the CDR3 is TGTGCCAGTAAGGACACGAGGCGCTACACCTTC.

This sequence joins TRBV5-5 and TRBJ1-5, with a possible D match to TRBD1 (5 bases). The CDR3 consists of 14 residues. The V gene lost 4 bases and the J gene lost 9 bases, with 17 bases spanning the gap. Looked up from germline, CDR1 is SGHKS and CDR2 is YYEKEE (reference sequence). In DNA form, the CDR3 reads TGTGCCAGCAGCACGCTCAGGGAACCGGCGCCCCAGCATTTT. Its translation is CASSTLREPAPQHF.

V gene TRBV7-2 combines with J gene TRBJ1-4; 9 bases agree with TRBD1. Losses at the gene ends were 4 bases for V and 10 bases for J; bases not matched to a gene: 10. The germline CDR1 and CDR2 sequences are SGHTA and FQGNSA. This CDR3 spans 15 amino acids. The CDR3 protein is CASSSLRDRAGKLFF. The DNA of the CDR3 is TGTGCCAGCAGCTCGCTCCGGGACAGGGCCGGAAAACTGTTTTTT. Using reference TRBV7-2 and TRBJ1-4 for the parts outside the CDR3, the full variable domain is GAGVSQSPSNKVTEKGKDVELRCDPISGHTALYWYRQSLGQGLEFLIYFQGNSAPDKSGLPSDRFSAERTGGSVSTLTIQRTQQEDSAVYLCASSSLRDRAGKLFFGSGTQLSVL.

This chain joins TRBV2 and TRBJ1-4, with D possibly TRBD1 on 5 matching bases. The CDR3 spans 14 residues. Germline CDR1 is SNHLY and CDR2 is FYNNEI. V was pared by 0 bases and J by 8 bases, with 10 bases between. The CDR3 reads CASSEALRGEKLFF. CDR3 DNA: TGTGCCAGCAGTGAAGCGCTTCGGGGGGAAAAACTGTTTTTT.

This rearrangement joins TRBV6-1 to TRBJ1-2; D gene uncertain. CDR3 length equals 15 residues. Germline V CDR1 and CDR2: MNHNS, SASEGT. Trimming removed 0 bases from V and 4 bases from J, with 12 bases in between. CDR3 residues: CASSEAFGLSYGYTF. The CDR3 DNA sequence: TGTGCCAGCAGTGAAGCCTTCGGACTGAGCTATGGCTACACCTTC.

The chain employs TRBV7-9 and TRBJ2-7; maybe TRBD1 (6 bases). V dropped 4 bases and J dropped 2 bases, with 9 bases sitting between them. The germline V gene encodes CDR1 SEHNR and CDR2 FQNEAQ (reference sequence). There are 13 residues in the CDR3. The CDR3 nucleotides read TGTGCCAGCAGCTCACAGGGTGCCTACGAGCAGTACTTC. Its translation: CASSSQGAYEQYF.

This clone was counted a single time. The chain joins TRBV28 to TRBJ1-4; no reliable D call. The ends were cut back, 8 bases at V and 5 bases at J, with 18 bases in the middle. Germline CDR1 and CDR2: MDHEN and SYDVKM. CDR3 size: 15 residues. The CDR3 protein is CASVPNGAGNEKLFF. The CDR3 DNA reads TGTGCCAGCGTCCCGAACGGAGCTGGAAATGAAAAACTGTTTTTT.

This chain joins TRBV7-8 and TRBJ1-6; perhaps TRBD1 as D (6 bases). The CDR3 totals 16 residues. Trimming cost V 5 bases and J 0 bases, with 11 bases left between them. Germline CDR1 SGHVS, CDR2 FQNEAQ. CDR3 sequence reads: CASSPRQASYNSPLHF. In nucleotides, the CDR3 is TGTGCCAGCAGCCCACGACAGGCCTCCTATAATTCACCCCTCCACTTT.

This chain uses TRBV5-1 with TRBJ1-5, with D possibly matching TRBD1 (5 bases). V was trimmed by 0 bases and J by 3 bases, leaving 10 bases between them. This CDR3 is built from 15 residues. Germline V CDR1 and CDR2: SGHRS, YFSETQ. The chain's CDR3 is CASSLVGGNNQPQHF. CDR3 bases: TGCGCCAGCAGCTTGGTGGGGGGGAACAATCAGCCCCAGCATTTT.

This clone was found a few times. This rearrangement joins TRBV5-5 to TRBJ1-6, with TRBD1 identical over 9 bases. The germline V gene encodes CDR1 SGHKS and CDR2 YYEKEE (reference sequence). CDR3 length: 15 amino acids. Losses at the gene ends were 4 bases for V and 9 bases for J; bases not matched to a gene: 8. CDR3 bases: TGTGCCAGCAGCATCCAGACAGGGGGGGGTTCACCCCTCCACTTT. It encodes CASSIQTGGGSPLHF.

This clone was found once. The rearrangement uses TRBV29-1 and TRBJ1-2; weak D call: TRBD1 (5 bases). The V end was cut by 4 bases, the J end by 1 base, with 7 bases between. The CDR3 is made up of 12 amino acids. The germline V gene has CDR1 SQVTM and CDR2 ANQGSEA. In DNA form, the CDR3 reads TGCAGCGTTGCGGGGGGTAACTATGGCTACACCTTC. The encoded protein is CSVAGGNYGYTF.

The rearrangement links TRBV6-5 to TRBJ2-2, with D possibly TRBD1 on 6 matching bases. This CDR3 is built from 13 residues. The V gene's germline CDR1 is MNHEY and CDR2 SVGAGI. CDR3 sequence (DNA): TGTGGAGCGGACAGATCGAACACCGGGGAGCTGTTTTTT. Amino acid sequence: CGADRSNTGELFF.

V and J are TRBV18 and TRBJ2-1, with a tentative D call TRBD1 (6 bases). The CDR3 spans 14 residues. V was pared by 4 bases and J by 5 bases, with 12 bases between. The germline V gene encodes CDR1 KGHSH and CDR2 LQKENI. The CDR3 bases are TGTGCCAGCTCACGGACGGACAGAGACAATGAGCAGTTCTTC. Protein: CASSRTDRDNEQFF.

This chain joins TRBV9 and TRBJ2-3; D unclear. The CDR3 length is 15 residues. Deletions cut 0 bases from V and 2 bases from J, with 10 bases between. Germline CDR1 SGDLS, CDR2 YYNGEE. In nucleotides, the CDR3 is TGTGCCAGCAGCGTAGATGACTCAGACACAGATACGCAGTATTTT. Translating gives CASSVDDSDTDTQYF.